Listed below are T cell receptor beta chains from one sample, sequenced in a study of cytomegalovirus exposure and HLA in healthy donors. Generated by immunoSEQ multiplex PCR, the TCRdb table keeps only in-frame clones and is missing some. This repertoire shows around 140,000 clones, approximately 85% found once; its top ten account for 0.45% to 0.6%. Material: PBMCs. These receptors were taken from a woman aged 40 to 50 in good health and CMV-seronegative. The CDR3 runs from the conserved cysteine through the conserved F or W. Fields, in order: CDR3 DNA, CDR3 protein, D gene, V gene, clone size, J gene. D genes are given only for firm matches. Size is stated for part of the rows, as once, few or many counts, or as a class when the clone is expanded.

cdr3_nt: TGCGCCAGCATTCCGGGACAGAAGGAGTTACGCACTGAAGCTTTCTTT
cdr3_aa: CASIPGQKELRTEAFF
d_call: TRBD1
v_call: TRBV10-1
clone_size: .
j_call: TRBJ1-1

cdr3_nt: TGTGCCAGCAGTTTATCCCGGGACAGGGTCTCCTACGAGCAGTACTTC
cdr3_aa: CASSLSRDRVSYEQYF
d_call: TRBD1
v_call: TRBV28
clone_size: .
j_call: TRBJ2-7

cdr3_nt: TGTGCCAGCAGGAGGGCGGGGGGAGAGGCAGATACGCAGTATTTT
cdr3_aa: CASRRAGGEADTQYF
d_call: TRBD2
v_call: TRBV2
clone_size: .
j_call: TRBJ2-3

cdr3_nt: TGTGCCAGCAGCTCCGAACGTGGGCGGGTTTGGGACACTGAAGCTTTCTTT
cdr3_aa: CASSSERGRVWDTEAFF
d_call: .
v_call: TRBV11-3
clone_size: .
j_call: TRBJ1-1

cdr3_nt: TGCGCCAGCAGCACGCGGCCGACAGGGGCGCTTAACACCGGGGAGCTGTTTTTT
cdr3_aa: CASSTRPTGALNTGELFF
d_call: TRBD1
v_call: TRBV5-1
clone_size: .
j_call: TRBJ2-2

cdr3_nt: TGTGCCAGCAGCGGACTAGCGGGAGTGGGGGGGGAGCTGTTTTTT
cdr3_aa: CASSGLAGVGGELFF
d_call: TRBD2
v_call: TRBV7-9
clone_size: .
j_call: TRBJ2-2

cdr3_nt: TGTGCCAGCAGCTTACTACAGGTTTCCTACGAGCAGTACTTC
cdr3_aa: CASSLLQVSYEQYF
d_call: .
v_call: TRBV7-8
clone_size: .
j_call: TRBJ2-7

cdr3_nt: TGTGCCAGCAGCCTAAGCGGCACCGGGGAGCTGTTTTTT
cdr3_aa: CASSLSGTGELFF
d_call: .
v_call: TRBV7-6
clone_size: .
j_call: TRBJ2-2

cdr3_nt: TGTGCCATCAGTGAATCTGAGGGAAAGCGGGGCATTAATGAGCAGTTCTTC
cdr3_aa: CAISESEGKRGINEQFF
d_call: TRBD2
v_call: TRBV10-3
clone_size: .
j_call: TRBJ2-1

cdr3_nt: TGTGCCATCGGGGCGGGAGATAGGACAGATACGCAGTATTTT
cdr3_aa: CAIGAGDRTDTQYF
d_call: TRBD2
v_call: TRBV10-3
clone_size: .
j_call: TRBJ2-3

cdr3_nt: TGCGCCAGCAGCACCCGGACTAGCGGGAGCGGAACCGGGGAGCTGTTTTTT
cdr3_aa: CASSTRTSGSGTGELFF
d_call: TRBD2
v_call: TRBV5-1
clone_size: once
j_call: TRBJ2-2

cdr3_nt: TGTGCCAGCTCACCAGTGGGACTCCAAGAGACCCAGTACTTC
cdr3_aa: CASSPVGLQETQYF
d_call: .
v_call: TRBV18
clone_size: .
j_call: TRBJ2-5

cdr3_nt: TGTGCCTGGAGTCGACAGGGGGCGTATGGCTACACCTTC
cdr3_aa: CAWSRQGAYGYTF
d_call: TRBD1
v_call: TRBV30
clone_size: .
j_call: TRBJ1-2

cdr3_nt: TGTGCCAGCAGCTTACTGGCGGGATACGAGCAGTACTTC
cdr3_aa: CASSLLAGYEQYF
d_call: .
v_call: TRBV7-8
clone_size: .
j_call: TRBJ2-7

cdr3_nt: TGTGCCAGCAGTGAAATCCAAAACACTGAAGCTTTCTTT
cdr3_aa: CASSEIQNTEAFF
d_call: .
v_call: TRBV6-4
clone_size: .
j_call: TRBJ1-1

cdr3_nt: TGTGCCAGCAGCGCTAGCTCCTACAATGAGCAGTTCTTC
cdr3_aa: CASSASSYNEQFF
d_call: .
v_call: TRBV9
clone_size: .
j_call: TRBJ2-1

cdr3_nt: TGCAGCGTTGCAGTCCTAGGGAACACTGAAGCTTTCTTT
cdr3_aa: CSVAVLGNTEAFF
d_call: .
v_call: TRBV29-1
clone_size: .
j_call: TRBJ1-1

cdr3_nt: TGTGCCAGCAGCGTAGGAACTAGCGGGAGCGCAGATACGCAGTATTTT
cdr3_aa: CASSVGTSGSADTQYF
d_call: TRBD2
v_call: TRBV9
clone_size: once
j_call: TRBJ2-3

cdr3_nt: TGTGCCAGCAGCAAAGAAGCAGGAGATACGCAGTATTTT
cdr3_aa: CASSKEAGDTQYF
d_call: .
v_call: TRBV7-9
clone_size: .
j_call: TRBJ2-3

cdr3_nt: TGTGCCAGCAGTTTTCTTCCAGGTGCCGGGGATGAAAAACTGTTTTTT
cdr3_aa: CASSFLPGAGDEKLFF
d_call: .
v_call: TRBV6-5
clone_size: .
j_call: TRBJ1-4

cdr3_nt: TGTGCCAGCAGCCCCCGGGGGGGTCTGAATGCTTTCTTT
cdr3_aa: CASSPRGGLNAFF
d_call: .
v_call: TRBV5-4
clone_size: .
j_call: TRBJ1-1

cdr3_nt: TGTGCCATCAGCGGTACTAGCGGGAGTCCTTACGGGCAGTACTTC
cdr3_aa: CAISGTSGSPYGQYF
d_call: TRBD2
v_call: TRBV10-3
clone_size: .
j_call: TRBJ2-7

cdr3_nt: TGTGCCAGCAGTTACATCGGCGGGAGCTCCTACGAGCAGTACTTC
cdr3_aa: CASSYIGGSSYEQYF
d_call: TRBD2
v_call: TRBV6-6
clone_size: .
j_call: TRBJ2-7

cdr3_nt: TGTGCCAGCGGACAGGGTGGTCAGCCCCAGCATTTT
cdr3_aa: CASGQGGQPQHF
d_call: TRBD1
v_call: TRBV2
clone_size: few
j_call: TRBJ1-5

cdr3_nt: TGTGCCAGTAGTATACAGCAGGGATGGAACACTGAAGCTTTCTTT
cdr3_aa: CASSIQQGWNTEAFF
d_call: .
v_call: TRBV19
clone_size: .
j_call: TRBJ1-1

cdr3_nt: TGTGCCAGCAGCAGGACAGAGAACTATGGCTACACCTTC
cdr3_aa: CASSRTENYGYTF
d_call: .
v_call: TRBV6-4
clone_size: .
j_call: TRBJ1-2

cdr3_nt: TGTGCCAGTAGTGTCCCTCGACTAGCGGGAGATCAGGAGACCCAGTACTTC
cdr3_aa: CASSVPRLAGDQETQYF
d_call: TRBD2
v_call: TRBV19
clone_size: .
j_call: TRBJ2-5

cdr3_nt: TGCAGCGTCAAAGCGCTAGCGGGAGAGCTTGAGCAGTTCTTC
cdr3_aa: CSVKALAGELEQFF
d_call: TRBD2
v_call: TRBV29-1
clone_size: .
j_call: TRBJ2-1

cdr3_nt: TGTGCCAGCAGTTCCTCAACAGCACCTGAGGGCTATGGCTACACCTTC
cdr3_aa: CASSSSTAPEGYGYTF
d_call: .
v_call: TRBV6-5
clone_size: .
j_call: TRBJ1-2

cdr3_nt: TGTGCCAGCTCACCGTACGAGGGGGCGAACACTGAAGCTTTCTTT
cdr3_aa: CASSPYEGANTEAFF
d_call: TRBD1
v_call: TRBV18
clone_size: .
j_call: TRBJ1-1

cdr3_nt: TGTGCCAGCAGCTCAACCGAGGGCTCCTACGAGCAGTACTTC
cdr3_aa: CASSSTEGSYEQYF
d_call: .
v_call: TRBV7-8
clone_size: .
j_call: TRBJ2-7

cdr3_nt: TGCGCCAGCAGCTTGGAACAGGGCGGTGGAAACACCATATATTTT
cdr3_aa: CASSLEQGGGNTIYF
d_call: .
v_call: TRBV5-1
clone_size: .
j_call: TRBJ1-3

cdr3_nt: TGTGCCATCAGTGAGTCGGGACAGGGAGCGAATGAGCAGTTCTTC
cdr3_aa: CAISESGQGANEQFF
d_call: TRBD1
v_call: TRBV10-3
clone_size: .
j_call: TRBJ2-1

cdr3_nt: TGTGCCAGCATTCATAGCGGGAGTAGGTACGAGCAGTACTTC
cdr3_aa: CASIHSGSRYEQYF
d_call: TRBD2
v_call: TRBV27
clone_size: .
j_call: TRBJ2-7

cdr3_nt: TGTGCCAGCGGACTAGCGGGAACCTACGAGCAGTACTTC
cdr3_aa: CASGLAGTYEQYF
d_call: TRBD2
v_call: TRBV25-1
clone_size: .
j_call: TRBJ2-7

cdr3_nt: TGTGCCAGCAGCGACGACAGCAGAAACACCATATATTTT
cdr3_aa: CASSDDSRNTIYF
d_call: .
v_call: TRBV27
clone_size: .
j_call: TRBJ1-3

cdr3_nt: TGTGCCAGCAGCCGTGGACAACTCGAAAAACTGTTTTTT
cdr3_aa: CASSRGQLEKLFF
d_call: .
v_call: TRBV7-9
clone_size: once
j_call: TRBJ1-4

cdr3_nt: TGTGCCTGGTCCCAGTTTTTAAACACTGAAGCTTTCTTT
cdr3_aa: CAWSQFLNTEAFF
d_call: .
v_call: TRBV30
clone_size: once
j_call: TRBJ1-1

cdr3_nt: TGTGCCAGCGGGGTAATTGAGCGGGCCTACGAGCAGTACTTC
cdr3_aa: CASGVIERAYEQYF
d_call: .
v_call: TRBV28
clone_size: .
j_call: TRBJ2-7

cdr3_nt: TGTGCCAGCAGCTTGGGAGGGAAAAACTACGAGCAGTACTTC
cdr3_aa: CASSLGGKNYEQYF
d_call: .
v_call: TRBV5-4
clone_size: .
j_call: TRBJ2-7

cdr3_nt: TGTGCCAGCAGTTTGGGACAGCCCTACGAGCAGTACTTC
cdr3_aa: CASSLGQPYEQYF
d_call: TRBD1
v_call: TRBV28
clone_size: few
j_call: TRBJ2-7

cdr3_nt: TGTGCCAGCGTCAGCGGGATGTTCCATGAGCAGTTCTTC
cdr3_aa: CASVSGMFHEQFF
d_call: TRBD2
v_call: TRBV7-9
clone_size: .
j_call: TRBJ2-1

cdr3_nt: TGTGCCAGTAGCGTGGCAGGGGGTAACTCCTACGAGCAGTACTTC
cdr3_aa: CASSVAGGNSYEQYF
d_call: TRBD1
v_call: TRBV19
clone_size: .
j_call: TRBJ2-7

cdr3_nt: TGTGCCATCAGTGAGAGGGGCGATGAGCAGTTCTTC
cdr3_aa: CAISERGDEQFF
d_call: .
v_call: TRBV10-3
clone_size: .
j_call: TRBJ2-1

cdr3_nt: TGCGCCAGCAGCTTGGTGGCTAGCGGGAGGGAAGAGACCCAGTACTTC
cdr3_aa: CASSLVASGREETQYF
d_call: TRBD2
v_call: TRBV5-1
clone_size: .
j_call: TRBJ2-5

cdr3_nt: TGTGCCAGCAGACGTGGAACAGGGGTGTACAATGAGCAGTTCTTC
cdr3_aa: CASRRGTGVYNEQFF
d_call: TRBD1
v_call: TRBV6-5
clone_size: few
j_call: TRBJ2-1

cdr3_nt: TGCGCCAGCAGCCAAGAATTTAACAGACGCGACAGCAGGCGAGAGACCCAGTACTTC
cdr3_aa: CASSQEFNRRDSRRETQYF
d_call: .
v_call: TRBV4-3
clone_size: .
j_call: TRBJ2-5

cdr3_nt: TGTGCCAGCAGTCCAACCCGCGGGACAGGTGAAGCTTTCTTT
cdr3_aa: CASSPTRGTGEAFF
d_call: TRBD1
v_call: TRBV27
clone_size: .
j_call: TRBJ1-1

cdr3_nt: TGTGCCAGCACTGAAGGGAGGCTAGGCTCACCCCTCCACTTT
cdr3_aa: CASTEGRLGSPLHF
d_call: .
v_call: TRBV21-1
clone_size: .
j_call: TRBJ1-6

cdr3_nt: TGTGCCAGCAGCAGTACTAGCTACGAGCAGTACTTC
cdr3_aa: CASSSTSYEQYF
d_call: .
v_call: TRBV28
clone_size: .
j_call: TRBJ2-7

cdr3_nt: TGTGCCAGCAGACCCAACGGGGTAACCTACGAGCAGTACTTC
cdr3_aa: CASRPNGVTYEQYF
d_call: .
v_call: TRBV6-1
clone_size: .
j_call: TRBJ2-7

cdr3_nt: TGTGCCAGCAGCTTTCGGCGGGCCCCGGAGAACATTCAGTACTTC
cdr3_aa: CASSFRRAPENIQYF
d_call: .
v_call: TRBV7-2
clone_size: .
j_call: TRBJ2-4

cdr3_nt: TGTGCCAGCAGCGAGCAAGTCGCTGGAAACACCATATATTTT
cdr3_aa: CASSEQVAGNTIYF
d_call: .
v_call: TRBV11-2
clone_size: .
j_call: TRBJ1-3

cdr3_nt: TGCGCCAGCGCCCAGGATCCCGGGACTATTAACACCGGGGAGCTGTTTTTT
cdr3_aa: CASAQDPGTINTGELFF
d_call: TRBD2
v_call: TRBV5-1
clone_size: .
j_call: TRBJ2-2

cdr3_nt: TGTGCCAGCAGCCGTTACAGGACAACAAGCAACATTCAGTACTTC
cdr3_aa: CASSRYRTTSNIQYF
d_call: .
v_call: TRBV5-6
clone_size: .
j_call: TRBJ2-4